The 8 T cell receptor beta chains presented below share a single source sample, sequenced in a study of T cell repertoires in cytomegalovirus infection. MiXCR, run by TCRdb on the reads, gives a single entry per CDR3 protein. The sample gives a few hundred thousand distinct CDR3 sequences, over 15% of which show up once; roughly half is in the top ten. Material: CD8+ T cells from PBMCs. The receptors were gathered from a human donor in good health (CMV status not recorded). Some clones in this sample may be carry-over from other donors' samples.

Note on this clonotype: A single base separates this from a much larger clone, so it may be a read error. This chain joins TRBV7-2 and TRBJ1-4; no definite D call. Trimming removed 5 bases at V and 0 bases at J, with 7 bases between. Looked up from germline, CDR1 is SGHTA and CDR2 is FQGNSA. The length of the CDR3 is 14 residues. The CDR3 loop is CASSVPATNEKLFF. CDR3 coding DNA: TGTGCCAGCAGCGTACCAGCAACTAATGAAAAACTGTTTTTT.

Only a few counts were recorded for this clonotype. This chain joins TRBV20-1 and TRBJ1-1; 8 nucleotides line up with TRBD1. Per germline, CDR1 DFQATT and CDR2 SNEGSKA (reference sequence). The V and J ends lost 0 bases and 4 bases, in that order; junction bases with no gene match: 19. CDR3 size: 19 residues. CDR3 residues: CSARDQEFRDRPWGTEAFF. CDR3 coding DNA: TGCAGTGCTAGAGATCAAGAATTCCGGGACAGGCCGTGGGGCACTGAAGCTTTCTTT.

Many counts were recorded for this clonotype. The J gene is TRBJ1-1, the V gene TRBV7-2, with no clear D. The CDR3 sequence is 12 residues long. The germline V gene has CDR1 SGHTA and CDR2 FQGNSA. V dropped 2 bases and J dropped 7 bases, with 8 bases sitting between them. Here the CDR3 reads CASSLSGYEAFF. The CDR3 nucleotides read TGTGCCAGCAGCTTATCGGGGTATGAAGCTTTCTTT.

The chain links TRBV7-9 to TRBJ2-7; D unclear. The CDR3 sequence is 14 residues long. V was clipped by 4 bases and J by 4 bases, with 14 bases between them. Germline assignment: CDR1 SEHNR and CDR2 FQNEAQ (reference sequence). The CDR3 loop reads CASSSPGIRYEQYF. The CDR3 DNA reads TGTGCCAGCAGCTCCCCGGGTATCCGGTACGAGCAGTACTTC.

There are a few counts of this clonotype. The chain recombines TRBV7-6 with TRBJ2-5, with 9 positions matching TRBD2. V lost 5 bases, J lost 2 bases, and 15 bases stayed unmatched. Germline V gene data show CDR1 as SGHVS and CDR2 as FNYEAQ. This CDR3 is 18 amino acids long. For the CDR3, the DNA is TGTGCCAGCAGCCCAGGGACTAGCTCCGGGGGAAAACAAGAGACCCAGTACTTC. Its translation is CASSPGTSSGGKQETQYF.

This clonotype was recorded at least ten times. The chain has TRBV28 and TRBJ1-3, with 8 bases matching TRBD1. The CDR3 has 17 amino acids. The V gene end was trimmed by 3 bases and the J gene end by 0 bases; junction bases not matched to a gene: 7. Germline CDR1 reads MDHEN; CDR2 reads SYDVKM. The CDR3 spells CASSLPSDRASGNTIYF. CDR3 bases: TGTGCCAGCAGTTTGCCCTCGGACAGGGCCTCTGGAAACACCATATATTTT.

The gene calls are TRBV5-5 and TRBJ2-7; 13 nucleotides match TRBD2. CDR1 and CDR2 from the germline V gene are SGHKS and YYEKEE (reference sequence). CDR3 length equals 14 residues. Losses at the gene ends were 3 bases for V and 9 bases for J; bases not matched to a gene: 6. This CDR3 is CASSYGLAGDVQYF. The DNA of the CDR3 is TGTGCCAGCAGCTACGGACTAGCGGGGGATGTGCAGTACTTC.

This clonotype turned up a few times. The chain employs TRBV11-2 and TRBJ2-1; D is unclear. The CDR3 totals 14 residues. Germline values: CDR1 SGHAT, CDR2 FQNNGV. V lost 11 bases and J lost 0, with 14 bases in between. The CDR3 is CASRSDSSYNEQFF. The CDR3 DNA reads TGTGCCTCCAGGAGCGATAGCTCCTACAATGAGCAGTTCTTC. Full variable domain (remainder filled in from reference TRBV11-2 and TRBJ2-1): EAGVAQSPRYKIIEKRQSVAFWCNPISGHATLYWYQQILGQGPKLLIQFQNNGVVDDSQLPKDRFSAERLKGVDSTLKIQPAKLEDSAVYLCASRSDSSYNEQFFGPGTRLTVL.